This is a list of T cell receptor beta chains from one sample in a study of OX40 agonist ivuxolimab in advanced cancers. Data came from immunoSEQ multiplex PCR; TCRdb stores just in-frame clones and leaves some out. This table holds about 94,000 clones, roughly 87% found once. Sample: CD4+ or CD8+ T cells sorted from blood, taken in a trial of the OX40 agonist ivuxolimab. The receptor set was obtained from an adult with an advanced solid tumor such as melanoma, head and neck, liver or kidney cancer. The CDR3 runs from the conserved cysteine through the conserved F or W. The order of the fields is clone size, J gene, V gene, D gene, CDR3 protein, CDR3 DNA. The D gene is left open where the match is weak. Where a row states a size, it is once, few, many or the class of an expanded clone; other rows omit it.

clone_size: .; j_call: TRBJ1-2; v_call: TRBV5-5; d_call: .; cdr3_aa: CASSLGASGYGYTF; cdr3_nt: TGTGCCAGCAGCTTGGGGGCATCGGGCTATGGCTACACCTTC
clone_size: .; j_call: TRBJ2-1; v_call: TRBV6-1; d_call: .; cdr3_aa: CASSESWGAQGQFF; cdr3_nt: TGTGCCAGCAGTGAGTCTTGGGGGGCCCAGGGGCAGTTCTTC
clone_size: .; j_call: TRBJ2-2; v_call: TRBV9; d_call: .; cdr3_aa: CASSVGRIRGPNTGELFF; cdr3_nt: TGTGCCAGCAGCGTGGGCCGAATCCGGGGCCCGAACACCGGGGAGCTGTTTTTT
clone_size: .; j_call: TRBJ2-5; v_call: TRBV5-1; d_call: .; cdr3_aa: CASSLDAGRETQYF; cdr3_nt: TGCGCCAGCAGCTTGGATGCAGGGAGGGAGACCCAGTACTTC
clone_size: .; j_call: TRBJ2-3; v_call: TRBV5-1; d_call: .; cdr3_aa: CASREGGLSSTDTQYF; cdr3_nt: TGCGCCAGCAGGGAGGGGGGCCTATCTAGCACAGATACGCAGTATTTT
clone_size: .; j_call: TRBJ2-5; v_call: TRBV11-2; d_call: .; cdr3_aa: CASRAGAAGQETQYF; cdr3_nt: TGTGCCAGCAGGGCGGGCGCGGCAGGGCAAGAGACCCAGTACTTC
clone_size: once; j_call: TRBJ2-2; v_call: TRBV5-4; d_call: .; cdr3_aa: CASSLEGRLGPSGIPGELFF; cdr3_nt: TGTGCCAGCAGCTTGGAGGGCAGGTTGGGCCCATCGGGTATACCCGGGGAGCTGTTTTTT
clone_size: .; j_call: TRBJ1-1; v_call: TRBV21-1; d_call: .; cdr3_aa: CASTWDRGSRTMNTEAFF; cdr3_nt: TGTGCCAGCACCTGGGACAGGGGGTCTCGGACCATGAACACTGAAGCTTTCTTT
clone_size: .; j_call: TRBJ2-7; v_call: TRBV19; d_call: TRBD1; cdr3_aa: CASSIRDRASYEQYF; cdr3_nt: TGTGCCAGTAGTATCCGGGACAGGGCATCCTACGAGCAGTACTTC
clone_size: .; j_call: TRBJ2-1; v_call: TRBV5-4; d_call: TRBD2; cdr3_aa: CASSLGLAEYNEQFF; cdr3_nt: TGTGCCAGCAGCTTGGGACTAGCGGAATACAATGAGCAGTTCTTC
clone_size: few; j_call: TRBJ1-1; v_call: TRBV6-6; d_call: .; cdr3_aa: CASSYRELSSEAFF; cdr3_nt: TGTGCCAGCAGTTACAGGGAACTCTCTTCTGAAGCTTTCTTT
clone_size: .; j_call: TRBJ2-3; v_call: TRBV6-4; d_call: TRBD2; cdr3_aa: CASSEERGHTDTQYF; cdr3_nt: TGTGCCAGCAGTGAAGAGCGGGGGCACACAGATACGCAGTATTTT
clone_size: .; j_call: TRBJ1-5; v_call: TRBV10-3; d_call: TRBD1; cdr3_aa: CAISRTGADQPQHF; cdr3_nt: TGTGCCATCAGCCGGACAGGGGCCGATCAGCCCCAGCATTTT
clone_size: .; j_call: TRBJ1-1; v_call: TRBV5-1; d_call: TRBD1; cdr3_aa: CASSFGTGEGEAFF; cdr3_nt: TGCGCCAGCAGTTTTGGGACAGGGGAGGGAGAAGCTTTCTTT